This entry features one T cell receptor beta chain sequence. Its antigen is as yet unknown. The data were obtained in a study of OX40 agonist ivuxolimab in advanced cancers. General study points: Both CD4+ and CD8+ T cell populations in blood had undergone clonal expansion by week 6 at 0.1 to 3.0 mg/kg. Averaging showed that CD8+ T cells had more expanded clones than CD4+ did.

Trimming left V 5 bases short and J 9 bases short, with 11 bases between. CDR3 length: 12 residues. The germline CDR1 and CDR2 sequences are MNHNS and SASEGT. TCRdb keeps only in-frame clones here, not all; method: immunoSEQ multiplex PCR. The table records roughly 80,000 clones, 89% of them present only once. Drawing of blood for sampling happened at baseline, at cycle 4 day 1, and at cycle 7 day 1. Specimen: CD4+ or CD8+ T cells sorted from blood, collected in a trial of the OX40 agonist ivuxolimab. The chain couples TRBV6-1 to TRBJ1-5; D is undetermined. The receptor comes from an adult with an advanced solid tumor such as melanoma, head and neck, liver or kidney cancer. CDR3 amino acids: CASSPPPSPQHF. CDR3 in DNA: TGTGCCAGCAGTCCACCCCCGTCGCCCCAGCATTTT.